Sequencing of this TCR beta chain was carried out in a study of blood T cells in healthy people across ages. Every donor provided around 9.5 milliliters of peripheral blood. CDR3 length: 16 residues. V lost 1 base and J lost 3, with 13 bases in between. Germline loops: CDR1 MGHRA, CDR2 YSYEKL. The second PCR ran about 6 to 12 cycles with a sample-barcoded 5' primer and J-beta primers. One entry per CDR3 protein, called by TCRdb with MiXCR from the 5' RACE reads. Among approximately 780,000 distinct CDR3 sequences listed, approximately 24% were seen once. The same sample was also studied in work on T cells of mothers and their children. Turning to that study: A second PCR was performed with the M1S primer. This primer added sample barcodes and 2-4 random nucleotides.

This TCR was sampled from a boy between 10 and 17 years old in good health. The chain joins TRBV4-1 to TRBJ1-5; possible D gene TRBD1, 5 bases. Sequencing input: blood. The CDR3 DNA follows: TGCGCCAGCAGCCAAGGGCAGGGAAGTTCCAATCAGCCCCAGCATTTT. Encoded protein: CASSQGQGSSNQPQHF.